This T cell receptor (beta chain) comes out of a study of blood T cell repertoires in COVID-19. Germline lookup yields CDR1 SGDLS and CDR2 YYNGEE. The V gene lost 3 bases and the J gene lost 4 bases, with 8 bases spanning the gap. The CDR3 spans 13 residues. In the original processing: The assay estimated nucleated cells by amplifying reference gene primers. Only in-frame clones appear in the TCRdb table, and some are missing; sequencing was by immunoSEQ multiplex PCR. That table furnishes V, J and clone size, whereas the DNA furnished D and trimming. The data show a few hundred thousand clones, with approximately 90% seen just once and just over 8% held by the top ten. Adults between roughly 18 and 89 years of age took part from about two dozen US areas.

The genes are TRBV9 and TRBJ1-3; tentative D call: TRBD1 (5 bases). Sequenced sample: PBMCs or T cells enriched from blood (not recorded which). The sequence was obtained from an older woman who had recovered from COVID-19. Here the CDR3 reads CASSGQGGNTIYF. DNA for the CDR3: TGTGCCAGCAGCGGTCAGGGCGGAAACACCATATATTTT.